These 27 T cell receptor beta chains came from one sample sequenced in a study of regulatory T cells in long-lasting Graves disease. TCR beta libraries were built with iRepertoire HTBI primers and Arm-PCR of CDR3 regions. A single record per CDR3 protein comes from TCRdb applying MiXCR to the multiplex PCR reads. This sample carries 350,000 to 450,000 distinct CDR3 sequences, less than 30% of them seen once, and the ten largest clones take less than 30%. Time point specified: persistent/refractory GD, antithyroid drugs over 5 years with positive TRAb. PBMC-extracted RNA yielded the TCR library. Source: peripheral blood mononuclear cells (PBMCs), taken when the disease was refractory, from a patient treated with antithyroid drugs. Every receptor here comes from a woman in her thirties or forties with Graves disease.

The table lists this clonotype with many counts. CDR3 bases: TGCAGCGTTAACACGGCTGACTCCTACGAGCAGTACTTC. It is translated as CSVNTADSYEQYF. The gene calls are TRBV29-1 and TRBJ2-7; D ambiguous. The CDR3 is 13 residues long. Trimming cost V 5 bases and J 0 bases, with 11 bases left between them. Looked up from germline, CDR1 is SQVTM and CDR2 is ANQGSEA.

This chain connects TRBV20-1 to TRBJ2-5; the match to TRBD2 covers 9 bases. The tail of the sequence fits TRBJ2-1 better, so the J call may be wrong. CDR1 is DFQATT and CDR2 is SNEGSKA in the germline V gene (reference sequence). The CDR3 contains 19 residues. CDR3 sequence: CSARDWLGGRASRSNEQFF. The CDR3 DNA follows: TGCAGTGCTAGAGATTGGTTGGGCGGGAGGGCCTCTAGGAGCAATGAGCAGTTCTTC.

The sample holds many counts of this clonotype. V is TRBV5-1 and J is TRBJ1-2, with 7 bases that match TRBD1. The germline CDR1 and CDR2 sequences are SGHRS and YFSETQ. Germline trimming cut 4 bases from V and 8 bases from J; bases unmatched to any gene: 5. This CDR3 is built from 12 residues. CDR3 region: CASSVQGNGYTF. The DNA of the CDR3 is TGCGCCAGCAGCGTACAGGGGAACGGCTACACCTTC. Looking up the rest from reference TRBV5-1 and TRBJ1-2 gives the full variable domain: KAGVTQTPRYLIKTRGQQVTLSCSPISGHRSVSWYQQTPGQGLQFLFEYFSETQRNKGNFPGRFSGRQFSNSRSEMNVSTLELGDSALYLCASSVQGNGYTFGSGTRLTVV.

Ten or more counts support this clonotype. The V gene is TRBV6-1, the J gene TRBJ2-7, with D hard to call. CDR1 and CDR2 (germline): MNHNS, SASEGT. This CDR3 region has 14 residues. V gave up 2 bases and J gave up 3 bases, with 11 bases separating them. The CDR3 is CASSEIVESYEQYF. The CDR3 nucleotides read TGTGCCAGCAGTGAAATAGTGGAAAGCTACGAGCAGTACTTC.

This clonotype has a count of ten or more. The V call is TRBV11-2, the J call TRBJ1-1, with D possibly being TRBD1 (6 bases). The V end lost 5 bases, the J end lost 6 bases, and 16 bases lay between the germline ends. The germline V gene has CDR1 SGHAT and CDR2 FQNNGV. This CDR3 has 14 amino acids. CDR3 coding DNA: TGTGCCAGCAGCCCGGGACAAAGCTGGGCTGAAGCTTTCTTT. It specifies CASSPGQSWAEAFF.

This clonotype was seen ten or more times. V and J are TRBV29-1 and TRBJ1-1; tentatively, D is TRBD1 (6 bases). The CDR3 sequence is 12 residues long. Looked up from germline, CDR1 is SQVTM and CDR2 is ANQGSEA. V lost 4 bases and J lost 5, with 11 bases in between. The CDR3 bases are TGCAGCGTTGCGTCAGGGGTGACTGAAGCTTTCTTT. Residues: CSVASGVTEAFF.

The chain couples TRBV4-2 to TRBJ2-4; 8 nucleotides agree with TRBD2. J gave up 9 bases and V 4 bases, and 14 bases lay outside the gene matches. The germline gives CDR1 LGHNA, CDR2 YNFKEQ. The CDR3 runs to 16 residues. The CDR3: CASSLAGTRDSGIQYF. CDR3 sequence (DNA): TGTGCCAGCAGCCTCGCCGGGACTAGAGACTCGGGCATTCAGTACTTC.

A few counts support this clonotype. The chain has TRBV20-1 and TRBJ1-5, with D unresolved. Trimming left V 6 bases short and J 7 bases short, with 13 bases between. CDR1 and CDR2 (germline): DFQATT, SNEGSKA (reference sequence). The CDR3 consists of 12 residues. The CDR3 spells CSAADGTQPQHF. The DNA of the CDR3 is TGCAGTGCGGCGGACGGAACCCAGCCCCAGCATTTT.

This clonotype occurred a few times. This sequence joins TRBV20-1 and TRBJ1-3; D remains unclear. V gave up 0 bases and J gave up 4 bases, with 4 bases separating them. The CDR3 is 12 residues long. Germline V gives CDR1 DFQATT, CDR2 SNEGSKA (reference sequence). In DNA form, the CDR3 reads TGCAGTGCTAGAGATAACGGAAACACCATATATTTT. Its translation is CSARDNGNTIYF.

V and J are TRBV3-1 and TRBJ2-5; 9 bases are shared with TRBD1. This CDR3 has 14 residues. Trimming at V came to 0 bases and at J to 5 bases, leaving 1 base not matched to a gene. Germline V gene data show CDR1 as LGHDT and CDR2 as YNNKEL (reference sequence). The CDR3 sequence: CASSQEDRGETQYF. CDR3 nucleotide sequence: TGTGCCAGCAGCCAAGAGGACAGGGGTGAGACCCAGTACTTC.

The rearrangement joins TRBV30 to TRBJ1-2; D may be TRBD1 (5 bases). Germline CDR1 and CDR2: GTSNPN and SVGIG (reference sequence). Trimming shortened V by 0 bases and J by 4 bases, and 9 bases separated the two germline ends. This CDR3 has 13 residues. The CDR3 region has the DNA TGTGCCTGGAGTGTGTCGGGACTCTATGGCTACACCTTC. Encoded protein: CAWSVSGLYGYTF.

V and J are TRBV5-6 and TRBJ2-4; D gene unclear. V was cut by 7 bases and J by 0 bases, with 8 bases left in between. This CDR3 contains 13 residues. Germline V gives CDR1 SGHDT, CDR2 YYEEEE. CDR3 sequence: CASARLAKNIQYF. The DNA of the CDR3 is TGTGCCAGCGCCAGGCTAGCCAAAAACATTCAGTACTTC.

This clonotype was found a few times. The V gene is TRBV7-9, the J gene TRBJ2-5; D ambiguous. CDR1 is SEHNR, CDR2 FQNEAQ, per germline (reference sequence). Trimming left V 2 bases short and J 5 bases short, with 12 bases between. CDR3 length: 14 residues. The CDR3 protein is CASSLWAGPETQYF. The CDR3 bases are TGTGCCAGCAGCTTATGGGCAGGACCGGAGACCCAGTACTTC.

This clonotype has just a few counts. CDR3 nucleotides: TGTGCCAGCAGTTTAGGGACTAGCGGGTACGATGAGCAGTTCTTC. Its translation: CASSLGTSGYDEQFF. V usage is TRBV28 and J usage is TRBJ2-1, with 12 bases matching TRBD2. The ends lost 2 bases at V and 8 bases at J; junction bases unmatched: 4. The CDR3 loop spans 15 amino acids. Germline lookup yields CDR1 MDHEN and CDR2 SYDVKM.

This clonotype showed up many times. The chain joins TRBV6-1 to TRBJ2-7; 8 bases are a match to TRBD2. Germline lookup yields CDR1 MNHNS and CDR2 SASEGT. This CDR3 is 14 amino acids long. J gave up 0 bases and V 5 bases, and 3 bases lay outside the gene matches. The CDR3 loop is CASSSGRPSYEQYF. For the CDR3, the DNA is TGTGCCAGCAGTAGCGGGAGACCCTCCTACGAGCAGTACTTC.

In its sample, this clonotype was seen a few times. The CDR3 DNA reads TGCAGTGCGGGGGGGACAGGAAGCTACGAGCAGTACTTC. This gives the protein CSAGGTGSYEQYF. This chain connects TRBV20-1 to TRBJ2-7; a weak D match, TRBD1 (8 bases). With 6 bases removed from V and 3 bases from J, the gap between germline ends came to 15 bases. The CDR3 runs to 13 residues. Germline V CDR1 and CDR2: DFQATT, SNEGSKA (reference sequence).

V gene TRBV7-9 combines with J gene TRBJ2-2; D is possibly TRBD2 (7 bases). This CDR3 has 13 residues. CDR1 is SEHNR and CDR2 is FQNEAQ in the germline V gene (reference sequence). Trimming took 7 bases from V and 5 from J, leaving 11 bases between them. Here the CDR3 reads CASNRGATGELFF. In nucleotides, the CDR3 is TGTGCCAGCAACCGGGGGGCGACCGGGGAGCTGTTTTTT.

At least ten counts were recorded for this clonotype. V and J are TRBV6-1 and TRBJ2-7; 9 bases map to TRBD2. The CDR3 loop spans 12 amino acids. The V gene's germline CDR1 is MNHNS and CDR2 SASEGT. The V gene end was trimmed by 11 bases and the J gene end by 3 bases; junction bases not matched to a gene: 5. CDR3 sequence (DNA): TGTGCCGTTTTAGCGGGGGTCTACGAGCAGTACTTC. It encodes CAVLAGVYEQYF.

Turning to this clonotype: A much more abundant neighbour one base away suggests this may be a read error. The V and J genes are TRBV28 and TRBJ2-6, with D perhaps matching TRBD1 (6 bases). From germline, CDR1 is MDHEN and CDR2 SYDVKM. The CDR3 totals 16 residues. Trimming left V 5 bases short and J 2 bases short, with 13 bases between. CDR3 region: CASSPQRGTGANVLTF. As DNA, the CDR3 is TGTGCCAGCAGTCCCCAGAGGGGGACTGGGGCCAACGTCCTGACTTTC.

Ten or more counts support this clonotype. The chain joins TRBV7-8 to TRBJ2-7; TRBD2 is a possible D gene (7 bases). This CDR3 region has 14 residues. From germline, CDR1 is SGHVS and CDR2 FQNEAQ. Trimming removed 2 bases from V and 2 bases from J, with 10 bases in between. The CDR3 region has the DNA TGTGCCAGCAGCTTAAGGGAGGGGGCCTACGAGCAGTACTTC. Encoded protein: CASSLREGAYEQYF.

The table lists this clonotype with a count of one. Just one base apart from a much larger clone, this may be a read error. The CDR3 is CASSRRAGELIRPTYVQYF. In nucleotides, the CDR3 is TGTGCCAGCAGTCGACGGGCAGGGGAACTAATTCGGCCGACCTACGTGCAGTACTTC. The V gene is TRBV6-2 or TRBV6-3, the J gene TRBJ2-7, with D perhaps TRBD1 (6 bases). The CDR3 sequence is 19 residues long. Germline V gene data show CDR1 as MNHEY and CDR2 as SVGEGT.

This clonotype was seen more than once but under ten times. The chain carries TRBV3-1 and TRBJ1-1; no reliable D call. Deletions cut 1 base from V and 5 bases from J, with 11 bases between. The germline CDR1 and CDR2 sequences are LGHDT and YNNKEL (reference sequence). This CDR3 comprises 14 residues. CDR3 DNA: TGTGCCAGCAGCCAAGGGGAACTTCTGACTGAAGCTTTCTTT. Protein product: CASSQGELLTEAFF.

This clonotype was recorded many times. The V gene is TRBV28, the J gene TRBJ1-1; D is perhaps TRBD1 (6 bases). The V gene's germline CDR1 is MDHEN and CDR2 SYDVKM. Trimming took 3 bases from V and 0 from J, leaving 11 bases between them. The CDR3 covers 15 residues. The DNA for the CDR3 is TGTGCCAGCAGTTTTTGGGGGGCCATGAACACTGAAGCTTTCTTT. This encodes CASSFWGAMNTEAFF.

This clonotype turned up a few times. The rearrangement joins TRBV9 to TRBJ1-2, with 7 bases identical to TRBD1. CDR3 size: 15 residues. Trimming took 3 bases from V and 8 from J; bases not matched to a gene: 13. Germline values: CDR1 SGDLS, CDR2 YYNGEE. CDR3 nucleotide sequence: TGTGCCAGCAGCGCTCCTGGGACAGTCGCTGACGGCTACACCTTC. Amino acids: CASSAPGTVADGYTF.

There are a few counts of this clonotype. The chain is built from TRBV28 and TRBJ1-6; a possible D gene is TRBD1 (5 bases). CDR3 length: 16 amino acids. Germline assignment: CDR1 MDHEN and CDR2 SYDVKM. The ends were cut back, 3 bases at V and 7 bases at J, with 16 bases in the middle. The CDR3 sequence is CASSLSRATRNSPLHF. In nucleotides, the CDR3 is TGTGCCAGCAGTTTGAGCAGGGCGACCCGAAATTCACCCCTCCACTTT.

As for this clonotype: A much more abundant neighbour one base away suggests this may be a read error. The rearrangement uses TRBV6-6 and TRBJ2-2, with a possible D match to TRBD2 (6 bases). Germline CDR1 reads MNHNY; CDR2 reads SVGAGI (reference sequence). The CDR3 length is 17 residues. The CDR3 region has the DNA TGTGCCAGCAGTTACTCGGACGAGACACCGAACACCGGGGGGCTGTTTTTT. Residues: CASSYSDETPNTGGLFF.

This clonotype was detected only a few times. The chain has TRBV19 and TRBJ2-2; 7 nucleotides align to TRBD2. The CDR3 loop spans 15 amino acids. The trim removed 6 bases at V and 6 bases at J, leaving 10 bases unmatched. Germline V gives CDR1 LNHDA, CDR2 SQIVND (reference sequence). In DNA form, the CDR3 reads TGTGCCAGTAGCCACCGACTAGCCTGGCCCGGGGAGCTGTTTTTT. This sequence encodes CASSHRLAWPGELFF.